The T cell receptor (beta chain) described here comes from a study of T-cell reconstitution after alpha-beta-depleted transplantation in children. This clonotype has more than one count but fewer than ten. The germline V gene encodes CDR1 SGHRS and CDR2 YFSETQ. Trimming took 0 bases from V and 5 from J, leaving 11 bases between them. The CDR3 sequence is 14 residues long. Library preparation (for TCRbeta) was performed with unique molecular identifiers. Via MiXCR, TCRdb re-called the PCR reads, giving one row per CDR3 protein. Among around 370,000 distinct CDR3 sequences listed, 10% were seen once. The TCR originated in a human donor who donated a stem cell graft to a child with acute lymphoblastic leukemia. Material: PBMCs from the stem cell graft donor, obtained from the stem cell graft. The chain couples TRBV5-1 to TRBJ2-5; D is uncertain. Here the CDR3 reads CASSLGEEWETQYF. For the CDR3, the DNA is TGCGCCAGCAGCTTGGGAGAGGAGTGGGAGACCCAGTACTTC.